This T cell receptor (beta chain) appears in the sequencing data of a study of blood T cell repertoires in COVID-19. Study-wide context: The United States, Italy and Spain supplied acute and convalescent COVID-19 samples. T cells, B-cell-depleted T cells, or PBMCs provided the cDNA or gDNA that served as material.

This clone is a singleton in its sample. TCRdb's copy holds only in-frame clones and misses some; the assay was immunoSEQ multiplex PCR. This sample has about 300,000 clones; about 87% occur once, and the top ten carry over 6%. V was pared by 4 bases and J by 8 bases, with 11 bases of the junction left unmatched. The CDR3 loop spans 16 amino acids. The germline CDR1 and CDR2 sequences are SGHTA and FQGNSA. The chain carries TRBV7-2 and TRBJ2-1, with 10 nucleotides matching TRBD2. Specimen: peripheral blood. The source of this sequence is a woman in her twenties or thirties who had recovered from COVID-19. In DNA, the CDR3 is TGTGCCAGCAGCTCACCTGGCCAGCGGGGGGGCCATGAGCAGTTCTTC. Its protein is CASSSPGQRGGHEQFF. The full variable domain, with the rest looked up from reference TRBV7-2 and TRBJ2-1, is GAGVSQSPSNKVTEKGKDVELRCDPISGHTALYWYRQSLGQGLEFLIYFQGNSAPDKSGLPSDRFSAERTGGSVSTLTIQRTQQEDSAVYLCASSSPGQRGGHEQFFGPGTRLTVL.